One sample yielded the 25 T cell receptor beta chains listed below, sequenced in a study of blood T cell repertoires in COVID-19. Using immunoSEQ multiplex PCR, the repertoire was profiled, and TCRdb retains in-frame clones only, with some absent. This sample carries 55,000 to 80,000 clones, nearly 90% of them seen once, and the ten largest clones take more than 8%. The material sequenced was peripheral blood. The receptors were gathered from a man between 50 and 59 years old with active COVID-19.

DNA for the CDR3: TGTGCCAGCAGGCCACCAGGGATCGGCCAGCCCCAGCATTTT. It codes for CASRPPGIGQPQHF. The chain has TRBV6-6 and TRBJ1-5; D possibly corresponds to TRBD1 (5 bases). Deletions cut 6 bases from V and 7 bases from J, with 16 bases between. From germline, CDR1 is MNHNY and CDR2 SVGAGI (reference sequence). The CDR3 is made up of 14 amino acids.

The chain uses TRBV5-4 and TRBJ1-3; TRBD1 might be the D (6 bases). V shed 7 bases and J shed 1 base, with 15 bases lying between them. This CDR3 comprises 15 residues. Germline CDR1 reads SGHNT; CDR2 reads YYREEE (reference sequence). CDR3 sequence: CASAAEQGSGNTIYF. DNA for the CDR3: TGTGCCAGCGCTGCGGAACAGGGATCTGGAAACACCATATATTTT.

The chain employs TRBV29-1 and TRBJ2-1; the match to TRBD2 covers 9 bases. The CDR3 totals 15 residues. Germline CDR1 SQVTM, CDR2 ANQGSEA. Losses at the gene ends were 0 bases for V and 4 bases for J; bases not matched to a gene: 4. CDR3 in amino acids: CSVEEAGGRYNEQFF. The CDR3, as DNA: TGCAGCGTTGAAGAAGCGGGGGGCCGTTACAATGAGCAGTTCTTC.

The chain links TRBV5-4 to TRBJ1-2; 12 bases match TRBD1. CDR3 length equals 17 residues. V trimming: 4 bases; J trimming: 5 bases; junction bases outside the gene matches: 12. CDR1 SGHNT and CDR2 YYREEE come from the germline V gene (reference sequence). The CDR3 reads CASSRPGTGGIGYGYTF. Here the CDR3 DNA reads TGTGCCAGCAGCCGTCCCGGGACAGGGGGCATTGGGTATGGCTACACCTTC.

The genes are TRBV5-4 and TRBJ2-7, with 9 bases identical to TRBD1. CDR1 and CDR2 (germline): SGHNT, YYREEE (reference sequence). V shed 3 bases and J 2 bases; nucleotides not matched to a gene: 3. CDR3 size: 14 residues. In nucleotides, the CDR3 is TGTGCCAGCAGCTGGGGGACAGGGCCCTACGAGCAGTACTTC. This codes for CASSWGTGPYEQYF.

The chain recombines TRBV4-1 with TRBJ1-2, with 9 bases that match TRBD1. The V gene's germline CDR1 is MGHRA and CDR2 YSYEKL. The CDR3 covers 15 residues. V lost 3 bases, J lost 3 bases, and 5 bases stayed unmatched. CDR3 bases: TGCGCCAGCAGCCAGGGGACAGGGCGTGACTATGGCTACACCTTC. Protein: CASSQGTGRDYGYTF.

Written as DNA, the CDR3 is TGCGCCAGCAGCCGGCGGGGGGCCGGGGAAGATACGCAGTATTTT. Encoded protein: CASSRRGAGEDTQYF. V gene TRBV5-1 combines with J gene TRBJ2-3; 8 bases fit TRBD2. The CDR3 extends over 15 amino acids. Trimming took 4 bases from V and 5 from J; bases not matched to a gene: 9. Germline assignment: CDR1 SGHRS and CDR2 YFSETQ.

This clone was detected only a few times. The chain couples TRBV28 to TRBJ2-5, with a tentative D call TRBD1 (5 bases). The V end lost 2 bases, the J end lost 3 bases, and 16 bases lay between the germline ends. CDR1 and CDR2 (germline): MDHEN, SYDVKM. This CDR3 has 16 amino acids. Written as DNA, the CDR3 is TGTGCCAGCAGTTTACCAGCAAAGGGGAAGGAAGAGACCCAGTACTTC. It yields the protein CASSLPAKGKEETQYF.

This chain joins TRBV11-2 and TRBJ1-1; no firm D call. Germline CDR1 SGHAT, CDR2 FQNNGV. Trimming shortened V by 7 bases and J by 0 bases, and 9 bases separated the two germline ends. This CDR3 region has 13 residues. The CDR3 protein is CASNEALNTEAFF. The CDR3 DNA is TGTGCCAGCAATGAGGCCTTGAACACTGAAGCTTTCTTT.

V gene TRBV27 combines with J gene TRBJ1-2; TRBD1 matches 8 bases. V was clipped by 0 bases and J by 5 bases; unmatched bases: 8. This CDR3 spans 16 amino acids. Per germline, CDR1 MNHEY and CDR2 SMNVEV (reference sequence). The CDR3 region is CASSLSVETGDYGYTF. Written as DNA, the CDR3 is TGTGCCAGCAGTTTATCGGTTGAGACAGGGGATTATGGCTACACCTTC.

This sequence joins TRBV11-3 and TRBJ1-1, with D unclear. Trimming pared 5 bases from V and 5 bases from J, leaving 12 bases between. CDR1 is SGHNT, CDR2 YENEEA, per germline. CDR3 length: 13 amino acids. The CDR3 loop is CASSRRGGTEAFF. The CDR3 DNA follows: TGTGCCAGCAGCCGGAGAGGCGGGACTGAAGCTTTCTTT.

The chain employs TRBV5-1 and TRBJ2-1; 7 nucleotides agree with TRBD1. The CDR3 sequence is 15 residues long. J lost 4 bases, V lost 4 bases, and 8 bases had no gene match. Germline V gene lookup returns CDR1 SGHRS and CDR2 YFSETQ. The CDR3 loop is CASSSRDSFYNEQFF. The CDR3 nucleotides are TGCGCCAGCAGCAGCCGGGACAGCTTTTACAATGAGCAGTTCTTC.

The rearrangement links TRBV6-5 to TRBJ2-5; 8 positions match TRBD2. After removal of 7 bases from V and 2 bases from J, the junction contained 6 bases not matched to a gene. Germline V gene sequence: CDR1 MNHEY, CDR2 SVGAGI. The CDR3 is 14 amino acids. The CDR3 sequence: CASTSGGVQETQYF. CDR3 sequence (DNA): TGTGCCAGCACATCGGGAGGGGTACAAGAGACCCAGTACTTC.

The V call is TRBV6-1, the J call TRBJ2-6, with 11 bases identical to TRBD1. Germline values: CDR1 MNHNS, CDR2 SASEGT. The CDR3 runs to 19 residues. J was trimmed by 0 bases and V by 4 bases; bases with no gene match: 8. The CDR3 sequence: CASSGPGQGVISGANVLTF. For the CDR3, the DNA is TGTGCCAGCAGTGGACCGGGACAGGGGGTAATCTCTGGGGCCAACGTCCTGACTTTC.

The genes are TRBV27 and TRBJ2-5, with 12 bases that match TRBD1. Germline CDR1 and CDR2: MNHEY and SMNVEV (reference sequence). The CDR3 is 15 amino acids. V trimming: 6 bases; J trimming: 5 bases; junction bases outside the gene matches: 7. The CDR3 DNA reads TGTGCCAGCAGATCCGGGACAGGGGGCCGCGAGACCCAGTACTTC. This gives the protein CASRSGTGGRETQYF.

This chain joins TRBV6-5 and TRBJ2-7, with 10 bases matching TRBD1. Germline assignment: CDR1 MNHEY and CDR2 SVGAGI. There are 15 residues in the CDR3. V lost 6 bases and J lost 4; bases outside the gene matches: 9. CDR3 DNA sequence: TGTGCCAGCAGGTCCGTCGGGACAGGGGATTACGAGCAGTACTTC. It encodes CASRSVGTGDYEQYF.

The gene calls are TRBV9 and TRBJ2-1; D possibly corresponds to TRBD2 (5 bases). This CDR3 region has 14 residues. The germline gives CDR1 SGDLS, CDR2 YYNGEE. The V and J ends lost 3 bases and 5 bases respectively, with 12 bases between them. DNA for the CDR3: TGTGCCAGCAGCGCCGAGGGATTGAACAATGAGCAGTTCTTC. As protein: CASSAEGLNNEQFF. The complete variable domain, with remaining parts taken from reference TRBV9 and TRBJ2-1, reads DSGVTQTPKHLITATGQRVTLRCSPRSGDLSVYWYQQSLDQGLQFLIQYYNGEERAKGNILERFSAQQFPDLHSELNLSSLELGDSALYFCASSAEGLNNEQFFGPGTRLTVL.

The rearrangement uses TRBV3-1 (or the pseudogene TRBV3-2) and TRBJ2-5, with D possibly TRBD2 on 6 matching bases. This CDR3 contains 16 residues. Trimming removed 0 bases from V and 5 bases from J, with 16 bases in between. CDR1 is LGHDT and CDR2 is YNNKEL in the germline V gene (reference sequence). This chain's CDR3 is CASSQDLASEEETQYF. The CDR3 DNA follows: TGTGCCAGCAGCCAAGATCTGGCTAGCGAGGAGGAGACCCAGTACTTC.

This clone showed up just once. The chain employs TRBV3-1 (or the pseudogene TRBV3-2) and TRBJ2-7; 13 positions match TRBD2. J lost 2 bases, V lost 5 bases, and 3 bases had no gene match. Germline V gene sequence: CDR1 LGHDT, CDR2 YNNKEL (reference sequence). The CDR3 contains 15 residues. The CDR3 spells CASSMGLAGTYEQYF. The CDR3 bases are TGTGCCAGCAGCATGGGACTAGCGGGGACCTACGAGCAGTACTTC.

The V and J genes are TRBV5-6 and TRBJ1-1; 7 bases fit TRBD1. The CDR3 spans 18 residues. V lost 4 bases to trimming and J lost 3 bases; unmatched junction nucleotides: 18. Per germline, CDR1 SGHDT and CDR2 YYEEEE. This chain's CDR3 is CASSTPRGLYKGDTEAFF. CDR3 in DNA: TGTGCCAGCAGCACACCAAGGGGGCTATACAAGGGTGACACTGAAGCTTTCTTT.

This sequence joins TRBV19 and TRBJ1-4; tentatively, D is TRBD1 (6 bases). The CDR3 loop spans 19 amino acids. Between the trimmed V and J ends, which lost 5 bases and 0 bases, there was a span of 22 bases. Germline CDR1 reads LNHDA; CDR2 reads SQIVND (reference sequence). The CDR3 DNA reads as TGTGCCAGTAGTCGGAAAGGGACGGACAGTTTTGCAACTAATGAAAAACTGTTTTTT. Encoded protein: CASSRKGTDSFATNEKLFF.

The chain combines TRBV4-1 with TRBJ2-7, with D possibly matching TRBD1 (6 bases). Per the germline V gene, CDR1 is MGHRA and CDR2 is YSYEKL. This CDR3 comprises 15 residues. The V and J ends lost 4 bases and 4 bases respectively, with 17 bases between them. CDR3 coding DNA: TGCGCCAGCAGCCGGGGGCCGGCGCTCCGGTACGAGCAGTACTTC. Its translation is CASSRGPALRYEQYF.

CDR3 coding DNA: TGTGCCAGCAGCTCAACTAGCGGGTCCTACGAGCAGTACTTC. Its translation is CASSSTSGSYEQYF. The chain links TRBV11-3 to TRBJ2-7, with 9 bases matching TRBD2. Germline values: CDR1 SGHNT, CDR2 YENEEA. Germline trimming cut 4 bases from V and 1 base from J; bases unmatched to any gene: 2. CDR3 length equals 14 residues.

The V call is TRBV6-2 or TRBV6-3, the J call TRBJ1-1; D call uncertain. CDR1 is MNHEY and CDR2 is SVGEGT in the germline V gene. The CDR3 covers 14 residues. Deletions cut 2 bases from V and 10 bases from J, with 17 bases between. The CDR3 bases are TGTGCCAGCAGTTACGACGCTCGAGGGCGGCGAGCTTTCTTT. This sequence encodes CASSYDARGRRAFF.

This clone was detected only once. The genes are TRBV5-1 and TRBJ1-1; D might be TRBD1 (6 bases). The CDR3 runs 15 residues. Germline assignment: CDR1 SGHRS and CDR2 YFSETQ. Trimming shortened V by 3 bases and J by 0 bases, and 12 bases separated the two germline ends. The CDR3 spells CASSSGTPMNTEAFF. The CDR3 DNA follows: TGCGCCAGCAGCTCCGGGACACCTATGAACACTGAAGCTTTCTTT.